The rows below give T cell receptor beta chains drawn from one sample of a study of cytomegalovirus exposure and HLA in healthy donors. The data were produced by immunoSEQ multiplex PCR, yet TCRdb's version contains in-frame clones alone and is incomplete. The sample table includes around 78,000 clones. The sample comprised PBMCs. These receptors all stem from a man between 18 and 29 years old in good health and CMV-seropositive. Each CDR3 is given with its conserved first and last residue. The order of the fields is CDR3 protein, J gene, V gene.

CDR3aa: CASSLVGQSYEQYF
j_gene: -
v_gene: TRBV5-1

CDR3aa: CASSQPQGLNTEAFF
j_gene: TRBJ1-1
v_gene: TRBV28

CDR3aa: CAWRQGGAGTDTQYF
j_gene: TRBJ2-3
v_gene: TRBV30

CDR3aa: CASSPDRVPGNTIYF
j_gene: TRBJ1-3
v_gene: TRBV18

CDR3aa: CAISDGEEDQPQHF
j_gene: TRBJ1-5
v_gene: TRBV10-3

CDR3aa: CASSPYRGRKLFF
j_gene: TRBJ1-4
v_gene: TRBV5-6

CDR3aa: CASSYAGEKSEQFF
j_gene: TRBJ2-1
v_gene: TRBV6-6

CDR3aa: CAISGVRGQGYGYTF
j_gene: TRBJ1-2
v_gene: TRBV10-3

CDR3aa: CAIEGAAYNSPLHF
j_gene: TRBJ1-6
v_gene: TRBV28

CDR3aa: CATSRGGGRVLDGYTF
j_gene: TRBJ1-2
v_gene: TRBV15

CDR3aa: CASSTPDRFSYNEQFF
j_gene: TRBJ2-1
v_gene: TRBV5-4

CDR3aa: CASTTGLRKQYF
j_gene: TRBJ2-7
v_gene: TRBV6-5

CDR3aa: CASSATGTFQETQYF
j_gene: TRBJ2-5
v_gene: TRBV5-6

CDR3aa: CASSITVNTEAFF
j_gene: TRBJ1-1
v_gene: TRBV19

CDR3aa: CASSTRQGADYGYTF
j_gene: TRBJ1-2
v_gene: TRBV5-1

CDR3aa: CASSPLGSLNQPQHF
j_gene: TRBJ1-5
v_gene: TRBV7-9

CDR3aa: CSVAATPGLPPYEQYF
j_gene: TRBJ2-7
v_gene: TRBV29-1

CDR3aa: CATSRAPRRERQETQYF
j_gene: TRBJ2-5
v_gene: TRBV15

CDR3aa: CASSLVAAGTYEQYF
j_gene: TRBJ2-7
v_gene: TRBV5-1

CDR3aa: CASSYSGETQYF
j_gene: TRBJ2-5
v_gene: TRBV6-6

CDR3aa: CASSLGDGYTF
j_gene: TRBJ1-2
v_gene: TRBV7-9

CDR3aa: CASSFAFHTEAFF
j_gene: TRBJ1-1
v_gene: TRBV7-9

CDR3aa: CASSLGETREAFF
j_gene: TRBJ1-1
v_gene: TRBV5-1

CDR3aa: CASGEAGSYQPQHF
j_gene: TRBJ1-5
v_gene: TRBV2

CDR3aa: CASSEAGGAGNQPQHF
j_gene: TRBJ1-5
v_gene: TRBV6-1

CDR3aa: CASSSGQVEQETQYF
j_gene: TRBJ2-5
v_gene: TRBV5-1

CDR3aa: CASSLGQGGYGYTF
j_gene: TRBJ1-2
v_gene: TRBV5-6

CDR3aa: CASSTWDSRTDTQYF
j_gene: TRBJ2-3
v_gene: TRBV6-5

CDR3aa: CASSIIRGPGGQPQHF
j_gene: TRBJ1-5
v_gene: TRBV19

CDR3aa: CATSSLRQGNNSPLHF
j_gene: TRBJ1-6
v_gene: TRBV15

CDR3aa: CASSRGAGQPQHF
j_gene: TRBJ1-5
v_gene: TRBV5-6

CDR3aa: CASSGPAGDRTAYEQYF
j_gene: TRBJ2-7
v_gene: TRBV5-1

CDR3aa: CASSYWRTGSREELFF
j_gene: TRBJ2-2
v_gene: TRBV6-5

CDR3aa: CASSPPFGRNNSPLHF
j_gene: TRBJ1-6
v_gene: TRBV28

CDR3aa: CASSPGTGLLYEQYF
j_gene: -
v_gene: TRBV27

CDR3aa: CASRDPTSGRPYEQYF
j_gene: TRBJ2-7
v_gene: TRBV2

CDR3aa: CASSPWTDYGYTF
j_gene: TRBJ1-2
v_gene: TRBV5-1

CDR3aa: CAWTSGGASGANVLTF
j_gene: TRBJ2-6
v_gene: TRBV30

CDR3aa: CASSPTGGITYEQYF
j_gene: TRBJ2-7
v_gene: TRBV27

CDR3aa: CASSFSSSYNSPLHF
j_gene: TRBJ1-6
v_gene: TRBV13

CDR3aa: CAWSVGAAYGYTF
j_gene: TRBJ1-2
v_gene: TRBV30

CDR3aa: CAWTGRADQPQHF
j_gene: TRBJ1-5
v_gene: TRBV30

CDR3aa: CASSLGQGQQETQYF
j_gene: TRBJ2-5
v_gene: TRBV5-1

CDR3aa: CASSSFSSSGANVLTF
j_gene: TRBJ2-6
v_gene: TRBV5-1

CDR3aa: CASRDRANSYEQYF
j_gene: TRBJ2-7
v_gene: TRBV27